A selection of T cell receptor beta chains follows, all from one sample in a study of blood T cell repertoires in COVID-19. The table came from immunoSEQ multiplex PCR; TCRdb's copy has only in-frame clones and leaves some out. The sample lists 200,000 to 250,000 clones, 86% seen once, with approximately 5.5% in the top ten. The sequencing input was peripheral blood. All receptors derive from an elderly woman with COVID-19, enrolled during active disease. CDR3s leave out the opening cysteine and the closing phenylalanine or tryptophan. The D gene is left open where the match is weak.

>TRBJ1-1|TRBD1|TRBV27
ASSRLDRVGTTEAF
>TRBJ2-5|TRBD1|TRBV7-9
ASSQQGTGQETQY
>TRBJ1-4|TRBD1|TRBV30
AWRPLGTVNEKLF
>TRBJ1-2|TRBD1|TRBV11-2
ASSETGVYGYT
>TRBJ1-2|NA|TRBV5-6
ASSLMGGQSYGYT
>TRBJ2-2|TRBD2|TRBV7-3
ASSLDGGSNTGELF
>TRBJ1-1|NA|TRBV14
ASSLSGTSNEAF
>TRBJ1-2|NA|TRBV18
ASSPRVLNNYGYT
>TRBJ1-5|NA|TRBV3-1/TRBV3-2
ASSQDLGNQPQH
>TRBJ1-4|NA|TRBV7-2
ASSVRSLGGEKLF
>TRBJ2-2|NA|TRBV7-9
ASSTQGAGELF
>TRBJ1-6|NA|TRBV19
ASSFHGTRNNSPLH
>TRBJ1-5|NA|TRBV27
ASSREVDQPQH
>TRBJ2-5|NA|TRBV11-3
ASSLGRGETQY
>TRBJ1-5|NA|TRBV10-3
AISESSQPQH
>TRBJ2-7|NA|TRBV6-5
ASSYQVSKYEQY
>TRBJ1-6|NA|TRBV5-1
ASSLGQGHNSPLH
>TRBJ2-3|TRBD2|TRBV10-1
ASSEGGGDTQY
>TRBJ1-1|NA|TRBV2
ASSEVVRTEAF
>TRBJ2-1|NA|TRBV13
ASSLGRPVHEQF
>TRBJ2-1|TRBD2|TRBV5-1
ASSREGGPYNEQF
>TRBJ1-5|NA|TRBV6-2/TRBV6-3
ASSYSGDYQPQH
>TRBJ1-4|NA|TRBV18
ASQLGRGTNEKLF
>TRBJ1-4|NA|TRBV19
ASSISLLSEKLF